The sequence of this T cell receptor beta chain was determined in a study of Graves' ophthalmopathy and Graves' hyperthyroidism. Study-level background: Ophthalmopathy absent within 18 months of follow-up marked hyperthyroidism as stable.

Looked up from germline, CDR1 is MNHEY and CDR2 is SVGAGI. V lost 5 bases, J lost 0 bases, and 14 bases lay in between. CDR3 length: 15 residues. Comment on this clonotype: Its specificity is unknown.

RNA transcripts provided the template for amplifying TCR beta CDR3 regions. Second-round multiplex PCR came after a first-round RT-PCR that employed HTBI primers. Using its own MiXCR run on the multiplex PCR reads, TCRdb lists one record per CDR3 protein. The table shows over a million distinct CDR3 sequences, with roughly two fifths occurring only once. Pregnancy or lactation, uncontrolled infections and other autoimmune diseases were grounds for excluding patients. Study-level points and caveats: With just over 70% sensitivity and around 79% specificity, the model predicted ophthalmopathy progression.

The receptor was isolated from an adult man with Graves' hyperthyroidism. The sample was peripheral blood or thyroid tissue (not recorded which). The chain joins TRBV6-5 to TRBJ2-7, with D possibly called TRBD1 or TRBD2 (5 bases each). The CDR3 DNA reads TGTGCCAGCAGTCCCGGGGCAATAAGCTCCTACGAGCAGTACTTC. The encoded protein is CASSPGAISSYEQYF.